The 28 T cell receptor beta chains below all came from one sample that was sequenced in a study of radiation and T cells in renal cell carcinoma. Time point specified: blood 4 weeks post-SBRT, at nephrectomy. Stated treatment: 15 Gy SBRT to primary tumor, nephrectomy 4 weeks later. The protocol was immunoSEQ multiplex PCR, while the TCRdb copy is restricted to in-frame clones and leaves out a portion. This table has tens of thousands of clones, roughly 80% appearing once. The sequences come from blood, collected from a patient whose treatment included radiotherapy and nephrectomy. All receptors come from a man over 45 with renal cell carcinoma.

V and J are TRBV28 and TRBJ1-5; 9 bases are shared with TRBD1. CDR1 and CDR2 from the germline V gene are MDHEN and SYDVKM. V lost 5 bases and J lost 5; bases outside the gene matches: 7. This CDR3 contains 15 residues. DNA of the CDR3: TGTGCCAGCAGTGCCGGGACAGGGAGTTATCAGCCCCAGCATTTT. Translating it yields CASSAGTGSYQPQHF.

CDR3 protein: CASRDSSMYEQYF. The CDR3, as DNA: TGTGCCAGCAGGGATTCCTCTATGTACGAGCAGTACTTC. This sequence joins TRBV2 and TRBJ2-7; no clear D gene. V lost 6 bases and J lost 4, with 13 bases in between. Germline V gives CDR1 SNHLY, CDR2 FYNNEI. CDR3 length: 13 residues.

The CDR3 sequence: CASSDRDISEKLFF. DNA of the CDR3: TGTGCCAGCAGTGACAGGGATATTTCTGAAAAACTGTTTTTT. The rearrangement joins TRBV27 to TRBJ1-4, with TRBD1 matching 7 bases. Germline V gene lookup returns CDR1 MNHEY and CDR2 SMNVEV (reference sequence). The CDR3 is 14 amino acids. J gave up 7 bases and V 5 bases, and 7 bases lay outside the gene matches.

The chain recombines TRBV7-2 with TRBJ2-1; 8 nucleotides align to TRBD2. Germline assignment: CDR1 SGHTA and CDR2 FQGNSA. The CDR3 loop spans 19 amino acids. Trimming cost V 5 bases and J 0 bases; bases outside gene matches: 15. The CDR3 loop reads CASSPPGVGGGSSYNEQFF. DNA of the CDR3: TGTGCCAGCAGCCCCCCTGGTGTCGGGGGGGGGAGCTCCTACAATGAGCAGTTCTTC.

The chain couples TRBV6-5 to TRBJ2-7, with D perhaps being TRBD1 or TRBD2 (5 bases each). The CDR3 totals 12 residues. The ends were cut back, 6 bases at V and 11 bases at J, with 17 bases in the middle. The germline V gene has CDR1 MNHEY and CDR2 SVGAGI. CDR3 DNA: TGTGCCAGCAGACCTGCTCAGGGACCGGAGTACTTC. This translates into CASRPAQGPEYF.

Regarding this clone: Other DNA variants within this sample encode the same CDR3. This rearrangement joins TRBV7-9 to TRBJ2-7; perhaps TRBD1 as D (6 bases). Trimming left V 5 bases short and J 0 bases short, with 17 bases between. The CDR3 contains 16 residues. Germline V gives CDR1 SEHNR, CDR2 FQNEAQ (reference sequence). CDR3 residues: CASSPIWGLGSYEQYF. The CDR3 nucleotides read TGTGCCAGCAGCCCGATCTGGGGGCTAGGCTCCTACGAGCAGTACTTC.

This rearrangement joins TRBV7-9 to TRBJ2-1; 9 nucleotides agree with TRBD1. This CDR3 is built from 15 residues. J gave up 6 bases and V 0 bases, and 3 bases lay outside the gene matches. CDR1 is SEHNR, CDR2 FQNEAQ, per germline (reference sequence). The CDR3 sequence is CASSLAQGALNEQFF. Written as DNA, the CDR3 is TGTGCCAGCAGCTTAGCACAGGGGGCACTCAATGAGCAGTTCTTC.

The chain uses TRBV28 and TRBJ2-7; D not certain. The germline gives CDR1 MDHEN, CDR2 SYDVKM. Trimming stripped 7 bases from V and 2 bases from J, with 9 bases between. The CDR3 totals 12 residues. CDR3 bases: TGTGCCAGCATTGGCCAGACCTACGAGCAGTACTTC. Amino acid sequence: CASIGQTYEQYF. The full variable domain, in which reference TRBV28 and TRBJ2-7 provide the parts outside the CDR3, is DVKVTQSSRYLVKRTGEKVFLECVQDMDHENMFWYRQDPGLGLRLIYFSYDVKMKEKGDIPEGYSVSREKKERFSLILESASTNQTSMYLCASIGQTYEQYFGPGTRLTVT.

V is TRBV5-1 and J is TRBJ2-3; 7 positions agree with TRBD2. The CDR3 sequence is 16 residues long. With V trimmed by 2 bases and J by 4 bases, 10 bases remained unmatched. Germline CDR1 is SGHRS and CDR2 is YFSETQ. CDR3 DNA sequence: TGCGCCAGCAGCTTCCTTGGCGGGAGAGGCCCAGATACGCAGTATTTT. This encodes CASSFLGGRGPDTQYF.

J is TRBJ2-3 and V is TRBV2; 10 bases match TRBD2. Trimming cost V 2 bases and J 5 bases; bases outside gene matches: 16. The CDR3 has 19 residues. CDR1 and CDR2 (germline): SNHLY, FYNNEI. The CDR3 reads CASSETPRSAGGPKDTQYF. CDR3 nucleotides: TGTGCCAGCAGTGAAACGCCACGTTCAGCGGGGGGGCCGAAAGATACGCAGTATTTT.

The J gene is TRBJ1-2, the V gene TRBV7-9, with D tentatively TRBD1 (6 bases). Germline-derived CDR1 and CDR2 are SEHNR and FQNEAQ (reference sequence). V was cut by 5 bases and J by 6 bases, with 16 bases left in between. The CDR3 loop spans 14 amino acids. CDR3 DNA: TGTGCCAGCAGCGACCCCCAGGGGCGAGATGGCTACACCTTC. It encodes CASSDPQGRDGYTF. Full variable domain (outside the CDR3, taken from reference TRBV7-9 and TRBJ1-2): DTGVSQNPRHKITKRGQNVTFRCDPISEHNRLYWYRQTLGQGPEFLTYFQNEAQLEKSRLLSDRFSAERPKGSFSTLEIQRTEQGDSAMYLCASSDPQGRDGYTFGSGTRLTVV.

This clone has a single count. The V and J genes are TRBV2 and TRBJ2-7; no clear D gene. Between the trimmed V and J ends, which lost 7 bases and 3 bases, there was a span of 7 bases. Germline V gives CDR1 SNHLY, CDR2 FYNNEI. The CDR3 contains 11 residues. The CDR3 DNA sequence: TGTGCCAGCATTAACAGCTACGAGCAGTACTTC. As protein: CASINSYEQYF.

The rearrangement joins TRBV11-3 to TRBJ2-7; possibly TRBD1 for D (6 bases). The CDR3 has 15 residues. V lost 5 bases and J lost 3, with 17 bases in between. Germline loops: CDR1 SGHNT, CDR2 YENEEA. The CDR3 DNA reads TGTGCCAGCAGCCCTCGTCGCCGGGGACACTACGAGCAGTACTTC. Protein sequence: CASSPRRRGHYEQYF.

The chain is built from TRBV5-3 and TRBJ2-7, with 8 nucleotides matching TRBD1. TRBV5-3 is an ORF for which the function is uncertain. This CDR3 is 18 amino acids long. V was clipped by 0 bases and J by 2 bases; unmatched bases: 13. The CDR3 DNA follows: TGTGCCAGAAGCTTGGGATTTTGGGGACAGGTGCTTACCTACGAGCAGTACTTC. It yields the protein CARSLGFWGQVLTYEQYF.

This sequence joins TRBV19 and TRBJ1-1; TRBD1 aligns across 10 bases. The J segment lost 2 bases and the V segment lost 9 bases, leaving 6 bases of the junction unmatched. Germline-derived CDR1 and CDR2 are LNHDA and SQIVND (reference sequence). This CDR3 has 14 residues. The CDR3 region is CASAWDRGNTEAFF. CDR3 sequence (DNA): TGTGCCAGCGCTTGGGACAGGGGAAACACTGAAGCTTTCTTT.

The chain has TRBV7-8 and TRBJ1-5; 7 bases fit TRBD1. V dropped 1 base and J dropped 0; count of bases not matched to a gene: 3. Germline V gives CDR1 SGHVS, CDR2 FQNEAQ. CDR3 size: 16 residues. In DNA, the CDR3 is TGTGCCAGCAGCTTAGGGACAGGCCCTAGCAATCAGCCCCAGCATTTT. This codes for CASSLGTGPSNQPQHF.

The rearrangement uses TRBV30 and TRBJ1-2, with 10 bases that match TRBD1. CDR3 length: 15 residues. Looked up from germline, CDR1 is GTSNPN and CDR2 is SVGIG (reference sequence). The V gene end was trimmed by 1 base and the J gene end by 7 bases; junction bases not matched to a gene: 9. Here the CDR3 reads CAWSGWPTGGVGYTF. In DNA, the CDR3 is TGTGCCTGGAGTGGGTGGCCGACAGGGGGCGTTGGCTACACCTTC.

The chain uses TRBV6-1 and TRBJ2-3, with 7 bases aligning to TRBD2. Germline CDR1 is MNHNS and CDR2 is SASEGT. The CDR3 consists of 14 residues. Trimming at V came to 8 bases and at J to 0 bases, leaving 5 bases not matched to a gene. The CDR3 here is CASAPGLSTDTQYF. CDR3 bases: TGTGCCAGCGCACCGGGACTAAGCACAGATACGCAGTATTTT.

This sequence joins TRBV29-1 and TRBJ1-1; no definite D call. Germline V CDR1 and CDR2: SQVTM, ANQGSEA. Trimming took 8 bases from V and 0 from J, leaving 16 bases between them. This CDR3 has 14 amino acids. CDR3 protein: CSLHVGLVNTEAFF. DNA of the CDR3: TGCAGCCTACATGTAGGCCTCGTGAACACTGAAGCTTTCTTT.

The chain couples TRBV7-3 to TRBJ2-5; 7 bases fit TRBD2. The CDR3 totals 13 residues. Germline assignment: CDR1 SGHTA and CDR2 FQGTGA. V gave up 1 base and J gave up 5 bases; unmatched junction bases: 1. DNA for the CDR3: TGTGCCAGCAGCTTAATGCGGGGGGAGACCCAGTACTTC. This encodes CASSLMRGETQYF.

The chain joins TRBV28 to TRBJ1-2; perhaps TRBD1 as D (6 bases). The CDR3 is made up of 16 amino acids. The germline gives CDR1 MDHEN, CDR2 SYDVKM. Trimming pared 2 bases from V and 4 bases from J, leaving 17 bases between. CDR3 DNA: TGTGCCAGCAGTTTAGGGGGGGGCGCGGCTGTCTATGGCTACACCTTC. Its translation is CASSLGGGAAVYGYTF.

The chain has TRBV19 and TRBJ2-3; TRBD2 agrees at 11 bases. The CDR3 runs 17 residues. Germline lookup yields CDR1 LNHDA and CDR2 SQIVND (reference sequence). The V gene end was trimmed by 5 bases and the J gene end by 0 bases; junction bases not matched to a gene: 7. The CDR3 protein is CASSPYRLAGSTDTQYF. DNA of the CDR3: TGTGCCAGTAGTCCCTACCGACTAGCGGGAAGCACAGATACGCAGTATTTT.

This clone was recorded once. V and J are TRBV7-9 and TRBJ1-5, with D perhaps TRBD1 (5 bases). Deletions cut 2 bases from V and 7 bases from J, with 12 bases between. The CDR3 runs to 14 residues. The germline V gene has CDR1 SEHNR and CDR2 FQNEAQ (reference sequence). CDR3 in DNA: TGTGCCAGCAGCTTAACGGGGCGTCGGCAGCCCCAGCATTTT. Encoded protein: CASSLTGRRQPQHF.

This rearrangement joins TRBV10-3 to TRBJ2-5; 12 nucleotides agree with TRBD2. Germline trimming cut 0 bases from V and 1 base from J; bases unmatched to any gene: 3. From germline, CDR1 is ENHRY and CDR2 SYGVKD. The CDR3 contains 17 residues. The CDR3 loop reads CAISESASGGAQETQYF. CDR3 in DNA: TGTGCCATCAGTGAGTCAGCTAGCGGGGGGGCCCAAGAGACCCAGTACTTC.

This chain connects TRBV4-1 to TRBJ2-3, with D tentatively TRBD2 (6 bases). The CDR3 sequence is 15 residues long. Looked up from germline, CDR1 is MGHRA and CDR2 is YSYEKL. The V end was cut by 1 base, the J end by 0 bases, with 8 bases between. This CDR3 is CASSQGSGSTDTQYF. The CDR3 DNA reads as TGCGCCAGCAGCCAAGGAAGCGGGAGCACAGATACGCAGTATTTT.

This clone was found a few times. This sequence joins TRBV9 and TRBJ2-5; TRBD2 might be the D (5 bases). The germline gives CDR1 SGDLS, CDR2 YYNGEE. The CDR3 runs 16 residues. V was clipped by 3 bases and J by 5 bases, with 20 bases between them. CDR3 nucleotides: TGTGCCAGCAGCGCAAGGACGGACCCGAGAGGGGAGACCCAGTACTTC. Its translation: CASSARTDPRGETQYF.

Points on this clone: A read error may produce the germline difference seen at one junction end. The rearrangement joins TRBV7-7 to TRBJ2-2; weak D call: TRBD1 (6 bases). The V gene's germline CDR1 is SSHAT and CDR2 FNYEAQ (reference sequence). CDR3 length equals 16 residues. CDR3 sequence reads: CASSSPTGRNTGELFF. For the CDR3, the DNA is TGTGCTAGCAGCTCCCCAACAGGGAGGAACACCGGGGAGCTGTTTTTT.

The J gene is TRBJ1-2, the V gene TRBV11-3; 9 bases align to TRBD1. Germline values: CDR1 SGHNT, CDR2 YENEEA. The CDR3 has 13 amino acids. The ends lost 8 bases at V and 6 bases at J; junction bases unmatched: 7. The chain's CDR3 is CASSTGTGNGYTF. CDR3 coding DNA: TGTGCCAGCTCAACGGGGACAGGGAATGGCTACACCTTC.